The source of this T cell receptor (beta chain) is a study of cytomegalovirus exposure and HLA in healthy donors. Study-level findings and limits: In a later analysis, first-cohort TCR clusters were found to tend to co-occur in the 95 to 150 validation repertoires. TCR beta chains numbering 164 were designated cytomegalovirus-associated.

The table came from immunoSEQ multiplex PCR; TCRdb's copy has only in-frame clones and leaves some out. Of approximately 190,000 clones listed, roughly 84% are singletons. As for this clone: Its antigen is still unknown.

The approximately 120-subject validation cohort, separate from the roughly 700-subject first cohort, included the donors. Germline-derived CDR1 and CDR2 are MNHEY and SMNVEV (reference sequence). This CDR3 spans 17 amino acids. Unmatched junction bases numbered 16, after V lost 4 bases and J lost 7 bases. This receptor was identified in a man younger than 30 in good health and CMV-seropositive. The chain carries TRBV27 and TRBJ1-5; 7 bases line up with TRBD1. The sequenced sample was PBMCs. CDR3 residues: CASSYPHRGAMRQPQHF. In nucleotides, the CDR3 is TGTGCCAGCAGTTACCCTCACAGGGGCGCCATGCGGCAGCCCCAGCATTTT.